This T cell receptor (beta chain) was found in a study of a mutant IDH1 vaccine in newly diagnosed glioma. This clone was detected only once. Its antigen remains unknown. CDR1 and CDR2 (germline): SQVTM, ANQGSEA. CDR3 length: 12 amino acids. Trimming took 5 bases from V and 0 from J, leaving 7 bases between them. Measured with immunoSEQ multiplex PCR; TCRdb has only the in-frame clones, and not every one. The data contain roughly 60,000 clones, around 84% of them seen just once; the ten biggest clones take up 3.5% to 4.5%. Time point in this sample: week 23, last vaccination. A 20-mer mutant IDH1 peptide at 300 ug was injected subcutaneously with topical imiquimod.

This chain uses TRBV29-1 with TRBJ2-5; D may be TRBD2 (5 bases). The sample consisted of PBMCs, taken from a glioma patient whose treatment included an IDH1 peptide vaccine. The sequence derives from a man in his thirties or forties with glioma. The CDR3: CSVYGDQETQYF. The CDR3 nucleotides read TGCAGCGTTTACGGGGACCAAGAGACCCAGTACTTC.